This entry lists 15 T cell receptor beta chains sequenced from one sample in a study of blood T cells in healthy people across ages. Primers used in a second PCR of about 7 to 12 cycles were a sample-barcoded 5' primer and a J-beta primer mix. From the 5' RACE reads, TCRdb called clonotypes with MiXCR, one entry per CDR3 protein. Of 1.5 million to 2 million distinct CDR3 sequences in the sample, roughly 28% were seen once. Sequences were obtained from blood. The receptors shown here come from a woman younger than 45 in good health.

This clonotype has a count of ten or more. V is TRBV5-1 and J is TRBJ1-2; D remains ambiguous. This CDR3 contains 13 residues. V was clipped by 2 bases and J by 8 bases, with 13 bases between them. Germline-derived CDR1 and CDR2 are SGHRS and YFSETQ. The CDR3: CASSFRGREGYTF. The CDR3 bases are TGCGCCAGCAGCTTCCGTGGCCGTGAGGGCTACACCTTC.

The rearrangement joins TRBV2 to TRBJ1-5, with D perhaps TRBD1 (5 bases). The germline CDR1 and CDR2 sequences are SNHLY and FYNNEI. There are 12 residues in the CDR3. V was trimmed by 3 bases and J by 9 bases, leaving 9 bases between them. This CDR3 is CASSEGVRPQHF. For the CDR3, the DNA is TGTGCCAGCAGTGAGGGGGTACGGCCCCAGCATTTT.

This clonotype was observed a handful of times. The chain links TRBV10-2 to TRBJ2-5; D is unresolved. Between the trimmed V and J ends, which lost 4 bases and 1 base, there was a span of 7 bases. The CDR3 length is 13 residues. Germline values: CDR1 WSHSY, CDR2 SAAADI. This CDR3 reads CASSVISQETQYF. The CDR3 DNA sequence: TGCGCCAGCAGTGTTATATCCCAAGAGACCCAGTACTTC.

A remark on this clonotype: One junction end does not reproduce the germline sequence, and a read error may be involved. The gene calls are TRBV5-1 and TRBJ2-1; the D is unclear. This CDR3 contains 14 residues. Germline CDR1 reads SGHRS; CDR2 reads YFSETQ. The CDR3 DNA is TGCGCCAGCAGCTTGGCCCTGAGTTGCAATAAGCAGTTCTTC. This gives the protein CASSLALSCNKQFF.

Regarding this clonotype: This may be a read error: a much more frequent sequence differs by one nucleotide. This chain links TRBV29-1 with TRBJ1-1; D ambiguous. This CDR3 has 12 residues. Per germline, CDR1 SQVTM and CDR2 ANQGSEA. CDR3: CSVVRMNTKAFF. Here the CDR3 DNA reads TGCAGCGTCGTAAGAATGAACACTAAAGCTTTCTTT.

This clonotype has a handful of counts. V usage is TRBV9 and J usage is TRBJ2-7, with 7 bases identical to TRBD2. The CDR3 length is 16 residues. CDR1 SGDLS and CDR2 YYNGEE come from the germline V gene. V lost 4 bases and J lost 0; bases outside the gene matches: 10. The CDR3, as DNA: TGTGCCAGCAGCCCCCACCGAGCGGGGAACTCCTACGAGCAGTACTTC. This sequence encodes CASSPHRAGNSYEQYF.

The gene calls are TRBV10-3 and TRBJ2-5; D gene uncertain. V dropped 2 bases and J dropped 0 bases, with 4 bases sitting between them. From germline, CDR1 is ENHRY and CDR2 SYGVKD. CDR3 length: 13 amino acids. CDR3 residues: CAISEGHQETQYF. In DNA form, the CDR3 reads TGTGCCATCAGTGAGGGACACCAAGAGACCCAGTACTTC.

As to this clonotype: One junction end does not reproduce the germline sequence, and a read error may be involved. This chain connects TRBV6-5 to TRBJ2-3; 9 nucleotides agree with TRBD1. Germline CDR1 and CDR2: MNHEY and SVGAGI. This CDR3 spans 15 amino acids. Written as DNA, the CDR3 is TGTGCCAGCAATTACAGGGGGCAAGGGACAGATACGCGGTATTTT. Its protein product is CASNYRGQGTDTRYF.

The J gene is TRBJ2-7, the V gene TRBV24-1; 7 bases match TRBD2. The J call may not be correct, given that the DNA end is closer to TRBJ2-5. Germline V lookup: CDR1 KGHDR, CDR2 SFDVKD. The CDR3 length is 14 residues. The DNA of the CDR3 is TGTGCCACCAGTGATTTCAATAGCGGGGAGACCCAGTACTTC. Its protein is CATSDFNSGETQYF.

This chain links TRBV12-5 with TRBJ2-3; no clear D gene. The CDR3 has 13 amino acids. The V gene's germline CDR1 is LGHNT and CDR2 FRNRAP. The V and J ends lost 7 bases and 2 bases respectively, with 10 bases between them. DNA for the CDR3: TGTGCTAGTGCTTTCGGAATCACAGATACGCAGTATTTT. Amino acids: CASAFGITDTQYF. Filled out from reference TRBV12-5 and TRBJ2-3, the complete variable domain reads DARVTQTPRHKVTEMGQEVTMRCQPILGHNTVFWYRQTMMQGLELLAYFRNRAPLDDSGMPKDRFSAEMPDATLATLKIQPSEPRDSAVYFCASAFGITDTQYFGPGTRLTVL.

The genes are TRBV20-1 and TRBJ1-2, with D perhaps TRBD1 (6 bases). V lost 6 bases, J lost 6 bases, and 14 bases lay in between. Germline V lookup: CDR1 DFQATT, CDR2 SNEGSKA (reference sequence). The CDR3 is made up of 12 amino acids. The CDR3 sequence is CSAPQGWDGYTF. Written as DNA, the CDR3 is TGCAGTGCACCACAGGGATGGGATGGCTACACCTTC.

About this clonotype: It may be a read error: a sequence one base away is much more abundant. The V gene is TRBV4-2, the J gene TRBJ2-4; no clear D. Per the germline V gene, CDR1 is LGHNA and CDR2 is YNFKEQ. The CDR3 sequence is 15 residues long. Trimming left V 1 base short and J 6 bases short, with 13 bases between. This CDR3 is CASSQGNTRPNIQYF. The CDR3 DNA is TGTGCCAGCAGCCAAGGGAATACACGGCCAAACATTCAGTACTTC.

The chain recombines TRBV6-1 with TRBJ2-5, with 9 bases that match TRBD2. The length of the CDR3 is 17 residues. The germline CDR1 and CDR2 sequences are MNHNS and SASEGT. Germline trimming cut 2 bases from V and 2 bases from J; bases unmatched to any gene: 9. The CDR3 DNA is TGTGCCAGCAGTGAACCGGGTCTAGCGGGGAGGCAAGAGACCCAGTACTTC. Its translation: CASSEPGLAGRQETQYF.

Worth noting for this clonotype: Sequence at one end of the junction differs from germline and may be a read error. This chain joins TRBV7-2 and TRBJ2-3, with 14 bases fitting TRBD2. CDR1 and CDR2 (germline): SGHTA, FQGNSA. The length of the CDR3 is 16 residues. CDR3 protein: CASSLATSGRAETQYF. The CDR3 DNA is TGTGCCAGCAGCTTAGCGACTAGCGGGAGGGCAGAGACGCAGTATTTT. Full variable domain (rest looked up from reference TRBV7-2 and TRBJ2-3): GAGVSQSPSNKVTEKGKDVELRCDPISGHTALYWYRQSLGQGLEFLIYFQGNSAPDKSGLPSDRFSAERTGGSVSTLTIQRTQQEDSAVYLCASSLATSGRAETQYFGPGTRLTVL.

This chain connects TRBV12-3 or TRBV12-4 to TRBJ2-3, with 9 bases identical to TRBD2. The V segment lost 2 bases and the J segment 6 bases; nucleotides outside the gene matches: 6. The CDR3 is made up of 15 amino acids. This CDR3 is CASSLRRGGPDTQYF. DNA of the CDR3: TGTGCCAGCAGTTTAAGGCGGGGGGGTCCGGATACGCAGTATTTT.